These T cell receptor beta chains were read from a single sample in a study of control samples from healthy donors and cancer patients. Here immunoSEQ multiplex PCR was the method, and the copy in TCRdb shows in-frame clones only, minus some. The sample has approximately 72,000 clones, about 89% seen once. What was sequenced was blood. The receptor source for this set is a man between 50 and 59 years old in good health. Each CDR3 is given with its conserved first and last residue. A D gene is named only where the DNA matches it firmly. Some rows mark clone size as missing; the rest say once, few, many or name a class of expanded clone.

j_gene: TRBJ2-1
abundance: -
len: 10
v_gene: TRBV29-1
d_gene: -
CDR3nt: TGCAGCGTCGGGGAGAATGAGCAGTTCTTC
CDR3aa: CSVGENEQFF

j_gene: TRBJ2-3
abundance: once
len: 17
v_gene: TRBV7-9
d_gene: TRBD2
CDR3nt: TGTGCCAGCAGCTTAACCCAACGACTAGCGGGGGAGTTCCAGCAGTATTTT
CDR3aa: CASSLTQRLAGEFQQYF

j_gene: TRBJ2-7
abundance: -
len: 14
v_gene: TRBV5-6
d_gene: TRBD2
CDR3nt: TGTGCCAGCAGGCCCGGGGGGGACATGTACGAGCAGTACTTC
CDR3aa: CASRPGGDMYEQYF

j_gene: TRBJ2-4
abundance: -
len: 14
v_gene: TRBV7-8
d_gene: TRBD1
CDR3nt: TGTGCCAGCAGCACAAGGACAGGGAAGAACATTCAGTACTTC
CDR3aa: CASSTRTGKNIQYF

j_gene: TRBJ1-1
abundance: -
len: 15
v_gene: TRBV5-5
d_gene: TRBD1
CDR3nt: TGTGCCAGCAGCTCTGGACAGGGAATAGGCACTGAAGCTTTCTTT
CDR3aa: CASSSGQGIGTEAFF

j_gene: TRBJ1-2
abundance: -
len: 11
v_gene: TRBV12-3/TRBV12-4
d_gene: -
CDR3nt: TGTGCCAGCCGTGGGTCAGACAACTACACCTTC
CDR3aa: CASRGSDNYTF

j_gene: TRBJ1-5
abundance: -
len: 15
v_gene: TRBV19
d_gene: -
CDR3nt: TGTGCCAGTAGGGTAGGGGGGGAAGGCAATCAGCCCCAGCATTTT
CDR3aa: CASRVGGEGNQPQHF

j_gene: TRBJ2-7
abundance: -
len: 17
v_gene: TRBV5-1
d_gene: -
CDR3nt: TGCGCCAGCAGCCTCGAAATTCCCGGGACGGCGCCCTACGAGCAGTACTTC
CDR3aa: CASSLEIPGTAPYEQYF

j_gene: TRBJ1-1
abundance: -
len: 16
v_gene: TRBV5-4
d_gene: -
CDR3nt: TGTGCCAGCAGCTTGGGTCGTGTAAACGGGAACACTGAAGCTTTCTTT
CDR3aa: CASSLGRVNGNTEAFF

j_gene: TRBJ1-2
abundance: -
len: 13
v_gene: TRBV12-3/TRBV12-4
d_gene: -
CDR3nt: TGTGCCAGCAGTTTTCAGGGGAACTATGGCTACACCTTC
CDR3aa: CASSFQGNYGYTF

j_gene: TRBJ1-2
abundance: -
len: 12
v_gene: TRBV29-1
d_gene: -
CDR3nt: TGCAGCGTTGACCTCACCGACTATGGCTACACCTTC
CDR3aa: CSVDLTDYGYTF

j_gene: TRBJ2-5
abundance: -
len: 15
v_gene: TRBV24-1
d_gene: -
CDR3nt: TGTGCCACCAGTGATTTGGACCTAGGGTCTGAGACCCAGTACTTC
CDR3aa: CATSDLDLGSETQYF

j_gene: TRBJ1-5
abundance: -
len: 15
v_gene: TRBV30
d_gene: -
CDR3nt: TGTGCCTGGAGTAGAGGGATACTTAGCAATCAGCCCCAGCATTTT
CDR3aa: CAWSRGILSNQPQHF

j_gene: TRBJ2-2
abundance: -
len: 14
v_gene: TRBV6-1
d_gene: TRBD1
CDR3nt: TGCGCCAGCAGTGAAAGGGACAGGGATGGGGAGCTGTTTTTT
CDR3aa: CASSERDRDGELFF

j_gene: TRBJ1-4
abundance: -
len: 19
v_gene: TRBV2
d_gene: TRBD1
CDR3nt: TGTGCCAGCAGCGCCAGGCCGGGACAGGGATATACAACTAATGAAAAACTGTTTTTT
CDR3aa: CASSARPGQGYTTNEKLFF

j_gene: TRBJ2-2
abundance: -
len: 17
v_gene: TRBV19
d_gene: -
CDR3nt: TGTGCCAGTAGTTTAGGGAGGGGGGCATCGTACACCGGGGAGCTGTTTTTT
CDR3aa: CASSLGRGASYTGELFF

j_gene: TRBJ2-7
abundance: -
len: 14
v_gene: TRBV7-9
d_gene: -
CDR3nt: TGTGCCAGCAGCGACAGCAGGGGTGGCTACGAGCAGTACTTC
CDR3aa: CASSDSRGGYEQYF

j_gene: TRBJ2-7
abundance: few
len: 15
v_gene: TRBV4-3
d_gene: -
CDR3nt: TGCGCCAGCAGCCAAGACAGGGGTTGGTCCTACGAGCAGTACTTC
CDR3aa: CASSQDRGWSYEQYF

j_gene: TRBJ2-1
abundance: -
len: 16
v_gene: TRBV7-6
d_gene: TRBD2
CDR3nt: TGTGCCAGCAGCTTAGGTCAGCGGGGGGGAAACAATGAGCAGTTCTTC
CDR3aa: CASSLGQRGGNNEQFF

j_gene: TRBJ2-2
abundance: -
len: 19
v_gene: TRBV19
d_gene: TRBD2
CDR3nt: TGTGCCTCAGCGAGGGGGCGCGGACTAGCGGGGGGTAACACCGGGGAGCTGTTTTTT
CDR3aa: CASARGRGLAGGNTGELFF

j_gene: TRBJ1-1
abundance: -
len: 14
v_gene: TRBV6-1
d_gene: -
CDR3nt: TGTGCCAGCAGTGAATGGGTCGATGACACTGAAGCTTTCTTT
CDR3aa: CASSEWVDDTEAFF

j_gene: TRBJ2-5
abundance: -
len: 15
v_gene: TRBV2
d_gene: TRBD1
CDR3nt: TGTGCCAGCACCAGGGGACAGCGCGTGAAAGAGACCCAGTACTTC
CDR3aa: CASTRGQRVKETQYF

j_gene: TRBJ2-7
abundance: once
len: 13
v_gene: TRBV19
d_gene: TRBD1
CDR3nt: TGTGCCAGTAGACCTACAGGGGACTACGAGCAGTACTTC
CDR3aa: CASRPTGDYEQYF

j_gene: TRBJ2-2
abundance: -
len: 13
v_gene: TRBV5-6
d_gene: -
CDR3nt: TGTGCCAGCAGCTTCCGACGGACCGGGGAGCTGTTTTTT
CDR3aa: CASSFRRTGELFF

j_gene: TRBJ2-7
abundance: -
len: 12
v_gene: TRBV6-5
d_gene: TRBD1
CDR3nt: TGTGCCAGCGGGGACAGACCATACGAGCAGTACTTC
CDR3aa: CASGDRPYEQYF

j_gene: TRBJ2-7
abundance: -
len: 13
v_gene: TRBV5-4
d_gene: TRBD1
CDR3nt: TGTGCCAGCACTCCGGACAGGGCTTACGAGCAGTACTTC
CDR3aa: CASTPDRAYEQYF

j_gene: TRBJ2-7
abundance: -
len: 13
v_gene: TRBV11-1
d_gene: -
CDR3nt: TGTGCCAGCAGCTTAGTAGCAATGGACGAGCAGTACTTC
CDR3aa: CASSLVAMDEQYF

j_gene: TRBJ1-6
abundance: -
len: 14
v_gene: TRBV28
d_gene: -
CDR3nt: TGTGCCAGCAGGCCCCCGACAAATGATTCACCCCTCCACTTT
CDR3aa: CASRPPTNDSPLHF

j_gene: TRBJ1-5
abundance: -
len: 15
v_gene: TRBV27
d_gene: -
CDR3nt: TGTGCCAGCAGTTTAAGGAGGGCAGCTGGGCAGCCCCAGCATTTT
CDR3aa: CASSLRRAAGQPQHF

j_gene: TRBJ2-1
abundance: -
len: 14
v_gene: TRBV2
d_gene: -
CDR3nt: TGTGCCAGCAGTGAAGCAATAGGGTACAATGAGCAGTTCTTC
CDR3aa: CASSEAIGYNEQFF

j_gene: TRBJ1-2
abundance: large
len: 13
v_gene: TRBV6-5
d_gene: -
CDR3nt: TGTGCCAGCAGTCGTCTCGACAGTGGAGGCTACACCTTC
CDR3aa: CASSRLDSGGYTF

j_gene: TRBJ1-5
abundance: -
len: 17
v_gene: TRBV7-8
d_gene: TRBD1
CDR3nt: TGTGCCACCCGTCGAGACAGGGGATGGTATAGCAATCAGCCCCAGCATTTT
CDR3aa: CATRRDRGWYSNQPQHF

j_gene: TRBJ2-2
abundance: -
len: 15
v_gene: TRBV5-4
d_gene: -
CDR3nt: TGTGCCAGCAGTTCCCTGGGGCCTAACACCGGGGAGCTGTTTTTT
CDR3aa: CASSSLGPNTGELFF

j_gene: TRBJ2-3
abundance: -
len: 17
v_gene: TRBV5-1
d_gene: TRBD1
CDR3nt: TGCGCCAGCAGCTTGGGATTTGGGACAGGGAGCACAGATACGCAGTATTTT
CDR3aa: CASSLGFGTGSTDTQYF

j_gene: TRBJ1-1
abundance: -
len: 13
v_gene: TRBV12-3/TRBV12-4
d_gene: -
CDR3nt: TGTGCCAGCAGTTTCCCCAGAAACACTGAAGCTTTCTTT
CDR3aa: CASSFPRNTEAFF

j_gene: TRBJ2-5
abundance: -
len: 14
v_gene: TRBV11-2
d_gene: TRBD1
CDR3nt: TGTGCCGGCAGCTTCCGGCAGGGGGTAGGGACCCAGTACTTC
CDR3aa: CAGSFRQGVGTQYF

j_gene: TRBJ2-7
abundance: -
len: 13
v_gene: TRBV7-2
d_gene: -
CDR3nt: TGTGCCAGCAGCTTAGGGGGAACCTACGAGCAGTACTTC
CDR3aa: CASSLGGTYEQYF

j_gene: TRBJ2-1
abundance: -
len: 15
v_gene: TRBV7-3
d_gene: -
CDR3nt: TGTGCCAGCAGCTCACAGGGAAGGTCCTACAATGAGCAGTTCTTC
CDR3aa: CASSSQGRSYNEQFF

j_gene: TRBJ2-5
abundance: -
len: 14
v_gene: TRBV6-1
d_gene: -
CDR3nt: TGTGCCAGCAGTGAAAAGGGCGCCTGGGAGACCCAGTACTTC
CDR3aa: CASSEKGAWETQYF

j_gene: TRBJ2-3
abundance: -
len: 12
v_gene: TRBV19
d_gene: -
CDR3nt: TGTGCCAGTAAGAGAGAAACAGATACGCAGTATTTT
CDR3aa: CASKRETDTQYF

j_gene: TRBJ2-3
abundance: once
len: 14
v_gene: TRBV3-1/TRBV3-2
d_gene: TRBD2
CDR3nt: TGTGCCAGCAGCCAAGAGTGGGGGGGAGATACGCAGTATTTT
CDR3aa: CASSQEWGGDTQYF